The 15 T cell receptor beta chains listed next were all sequenced from one sample in a study of T cells in women clearing cervical HPV infection. Sequencing used immunoSEQ multiplex PCR; TCRdb keeps in-frame clones, though not all of them. The sample has roughly 35,000 clones. The sample taken for sequencing was blood buffy coat. The source is a woman aged 18 to 75 with a cervical HPV16 infection that either progressed to CIN3+ or cleared (not recorded which).

As concerns this clone: The sequence runs out 3 residues before the end of the CDR3; the remainder is reconstructed from the germline J gene. The chain recombines TRBV2 with TRBJ1-1; 7 bases are a match to TRBD1. This CDR3 region has 14 residues. V trimming: 3 bases; J trimming: 4 bases; junction bases outside the gene matches: 5. Germline CDR1 SNHLY, CDR2 FYNNEI. The CDR3 is CASSDYRGGTEAFF. Partial CDR3 DNA: TGTGCCAGCAGTGACTACAGGGGTGGCACTGAA.

CDR3 DNA, as far as it was read: TGTGCCAGCAGTGTCGGGACAGGGTATGAAAAA. This sequence encodes CASSVGTGYEK. The full CDR3 reads CASSVGTGYEKLFF. The J gene is TRBJ1-4, the V gene TRBV2; 9 bases match TRBD1. The read ends 3 residues shy of where the CDR3 ends; the end is completed using the germline J gene. Germline trimming cut 4 bases from V and 6 bases from J; bases unmatched to any gene: 3. From germline, CDR1 is SNHLY and CDR2 FYNNEI. The CDR3 is made up of 14 amino acids.

CDR3 bases read: TGTGCCTGGAGTCCGTACTCTGGGGCCAACGTC. As protein: CAWSPYSGANV. From start to end, the CDR3 is CAWSPYSGANVLTF. The V and J genes are TRBV30 and TRBJ2-6, with D unresolved. The read comes to an end 3 residues before the CDR3 does, leaving the germline J gene to fill in the end. CDR3 length equals 14 residues. Germline loops: CDR1 GTSNPN, CDR2 SVGIG (reference sequence). Trimming removed 2 bases at V and 0 bases at J, with 5 bases between.

On this clone itself: The DNA ends 3 residues before the CDR3 does, and the rest of the CDR3 is filled in from the germline J gene. The V call is TRBV5-1, the J call TRBJ2-3, with TRBD2 matching 13 bases. Germline CDR1 and CDR2: SGHRS and YFSETQ. This CDR3 contains 15 residues. Here the CDR3 reads CASSLTSGGEETQYF. The sequenced part of the CDR3 DNA is TGCGCCAGCAGCTTGACTAGCGGGGGGGAAGAGACG.

As for this clone: The read finishes 3 residues shy of the CDR3 end, and the germline J gene is used to complete it. V and J are TRBV7-9 and TRBJ2-3; D possibly corresponds to TRBD2 (5 bases). The CDR3 contains 14 residues. Per the germline V gene, CDR1 is SEHNR and CDR2 is FQNEAQ (reference sequence). Between the trimmed V and J ends, which lost 0 bases and 2 bases, there was a span of 6 bases. The CDR3 bases that were read are TGTGCCAGCAGCTTAGCGGACTTCACAGATACG. It is translated as CASSLADFTDT. The full CDR3 is CASSLADFTDTQYF.

Comments on this clone: The CDR3 goes on 3 residues after the read ends, and that part is filled in from the germline J gene. The chain has TRBV19 and TRBJ1-1, with D perhaps TRBD1 (6 bases). The CDR3 is 16 residues long. Per germline, CDR1 LNHDA and CDR2 SQIVND (reference sequence). With 2 bases removed from V and 1 base from J, the gap between germline ends came to 14 bases. The CDR3 sequence: CASSISGVLGNTEAFF. The DNA read from the CDR3 is TGTGCCAGTAGTATATCAGGGGTACTAGGGAACACTGAA.

In the case of this clone: The read ends 3 residues early relative to the CDR3; the germline J gene fills the gap. The chain combines TRBV18 with TRBJ1-2; perhaps TRBD1 as D (6 bases). The germline CDR1 and CDR2 sequences are KGHSH and LQKENI. This CDR3 has 15 amino acids. CDR3 bases read: TGTGCCAGCTCACCAACGACAGGTTCCACAGATACC. Translated, it gives CASSPTTGSTDT. The CDR3 in its entirety is CASSPTTGSTDTYTF.

Note on this clone: The missing CDR3 end, 3 residues past where the read stops, is filled in from the germline J gene. This chain links TRBV2 with TRBJ2-4; D is perhaps TRBD2 (5 bases). Trimming took 0 bases from V and 6 from J, leaving 9 bases between them. Germline V gives CDR1 SNHLY, CDR2 FYNNEI. The CDR3 consists of 14 residues. The CDR3 spells CASSEAMAGNIQYF. Incomplete CDR3 DNA: TGTGCCAGCAGTGAAGCCATGGCGGGAAACATT.

CDR3 bases read: TGTGCCAGCAGTTTAAGGGGGCTCGATGGC. Its protein is CASSLRGLDG. The whole CDR3 region reads CASSLRGLDGYTF. The chain links TRBV27 to TRBJ1-2, with 7 nucleotides matching TRBD1. Sequencing ends 3 residues short of the CDR3 end; the germline J gene provides the rest. Germline loops: CDR1 MNHEY, CDR2 SMNVEV (reference sequence). With V trimmed by 2 bases and J by 6 bases, 3 bases remained unmatched. The CDR3 contains 13 residues.

Remarks on this clone: The missing CDR3 end, 3 residues past where the read stops, is filled in from the germline J gene. The V and J genes are TRBV20-1 and TRBJ2-5; the D gene is possibly TRBD1 (6 bases). CDR3 length: 14 residues. The ends were cut back, 6 bases at V and 5 bases at J, with 19 bases in the middle. Germline CDR1 DFQATT, CDR2 SNEGSKA (reference sequence). The sequenced part of the CDR3 DNA is TGCAGTGCCATCCGGAACAGGGCGGCGGAGACC. Translated: CSAIRNRAAET. The CDR3 as a whole reads CSAIRNRAAETQYF.

Comment on this clone: The read ends 3 residues early relative to the CDR3; the germline J gene fills the gap. This chain links TRBV12-3 or TRBV12-4 with TRBJ2-3; 11 nucleotides match TRBD1. The CDR3 has 14 amino acids. The covered CDR3 bases are TGTGCCAGCAGTCGGACAGGGGGCAGGGAGACG. It specifies CASSRTGGRET. The full CDR3 protein reads CASSRTGGRETQYF.

Concerning this clone: The read comes to an end 3 residues before the CDR3 does, leaving the germline J gene to fill in the end. V is TRBV19 and J is TRBJ1-2, with a weak D call TRBD1 (5 bases). CDR1 is LNHDA and CDR2 is SQIVND in the germline V gene (reference sequence). Trimming removed 3 bases from V and 4 bases from J, with 9 bases in between. The CDR3 is 13 residues long. The CDR3 loop is CASSIPGPYGYTF. CDR3 DNA, as far as it was read: TGTGCCAGTAGTATTCCAGGGCCCTATGGC.

Notes on this clone: The CDR3 end lies 3 residues beyond the end of the read and is filled in from the germline J gene. The chain uses TRBV19 and TRBJ2-7; tentatively, D is TRBD1 (6 bases). Germline V gene lookup returns CDR1 LNHDA and CDR2 SQIVND (reference sequence). Trimming took 4 bases from V and 1 from J, leaving 14 bases between them. This CDR3 has 15 amino acids. The CDR3 sequence: CASSTAAGTSYEQYF. The sequenced CDR3 bases are TGTGCCAGTAGTACGGCCGCAGGGACATCCTACGAG.

With respect to this clone: Sequencing ends 3 residues short of the CDR3 end; the germline J gene provides the rest. The chain combines TRBV19 with TRBJ2-3; D is possibly TRBD1 (6 bases). Germline-derived CDR1 and CDR2 are LNHDA and SQIVND (reference sequence). CDR3 length: 15 amino acids. CDR3 sequence reads: CASSIARGTQETQYF. The sequenced part of the CDR3 DNA is TGTGCCAGTAGTATTGCCAGGGGCACACAAGAGACG.

Concerning this clone: Sequencing ends 3 residues short of the CDR3 end; the germline J gene provides the rest. The chain couples TRBV19 to TRBJ2-4, with D maybe TRBD1 (6 bases). This CDR3 is built from 15 residues. The germline CDR1 and CDR2 sequences are LNHDA and SQIVND (reference sequence). This CDR3 is CASSIEGNQGQPQYF. The covered CDR3 bases are TGTGCCAGTAGTATAGAGGGCAACCAGGGGCAGCCT.